Described below is a single T cell receptor beta chain sequence and its context. Its antigen is unknown. The data derive from a study of T cells expressing NK-cell markers. On the study more broadly: Underlying the TCR beta repertoires were sorted CD3+CD56+NKG2C+, CD3+CD56+NKG2C- and CD3+CD56-NKG2C+ T cells. Seven HCMV-seropositive donors and one seronegative donor made up the eight sequenced donors.

CDR1 SGHVS and CDR2 FQNEAQ come from the germline V gene. The CDR3 contains 14 residues. TCRdb reprocessed the 5' RACE reads and keeps a single row for each CDR3 protein, giving no DNA. This table lists 450,000 to 600,000 distinct CDR3 sequences. The study's findings and limits: CD8+ T cells in a handful of donors included dominant NKG2C+ clonotypes at roughly 1.0-8%. A handful of donors likewise had their CD3+CD56-NKG2C+ fraction led by these clonotypes.

The rearrangement links TRBV7-8 to TRBJ2-3; the D call from TCRdb, TRBD2, cannot be confirmed without DNA. This clonotype originated in a young man in good health. The specimen sequenced was blood T cells: a sorted CD56 or NKG2C T cell subset, CD4+ or CD8+ T cells, or bulk PBMC T cells (not recorded which). The CDR3 protein is CASSFSTPPVTQYF.